This TCR beta chain appears in the sequencing data of a study of beta chain features in type 1 diabetes. Study results and limitations: PCR might favor shorter templates, equally in patients and controls.

All of the isolated RNA was reverse transcribed, so expressed TCRB transcripts were sequenced. Only in-frame clones appear in the TCRdb table, and some are missing; sequencing was by immunoSEQ multiplex PCR. The table shows around 340,000 clones, with 20% occurring only once. This clone was found a few times. Its antigen is currently unknown. This CDR3 is 12 amino acids long. The germline V and J ends were trimmed by 3 bases and 4 bases, with 6 bases remaining between them. Germline V gene lookup returns CDR1 GTSNPN and CDR2 SVGIG (reference sequence). This clonotype was obtained from a woman between 18 and 29 years old in good health. Specimen: naive CD4+ T cells from blood. V usage is TRBV30 and J usage is TRBJ2-2, with a possible D match to TRBD1 (6 bases). Written as DNA, the CDR3 is TGTGCCTGGAGAGGGGGCACCGGGGAGCTGTTTTTT. This sequence encodes CAWRGGTGELFF.